Shown below are 15 T cell receptor beta chains from a single sample sequenced in a study of T-cell reconstitution after alpha-beta-depleted transplantation in children. Using unique molecular identifiers, the investigators prepared the TCRbeta library. TCRdb independently ran MiXCR on the PCR reads; one entry per CDR3 protein. The top ten clones hold approximately 3% of a sample with some 550,000 distinct CDR3 sequences, approximately 16% of them seen once. The source was PBMCs from the stem cell graft donor, collected from the stem cell graft. The receptor set was obtained from a human donor who donated a stem cell graft to a child with acute lymphoblastic leukemia.

The rearrangement uses TRBV18 and TRBJ1-5; 8 positions agree with TRBD1. CDR1 is KGHSH and CDR2 is LQKENI in the germline V gene. CDR3 size: 16 residues. Trimming at V came to 4 bases and at J to 5 bases, leaving 10 bases not matched to a gene. The CDR3 nucleotides read TGTGCCAGCTCACGCTCACCGGGACAGGCCTATCAGCCCCAGCATTTT. It yields the protein CASSRSPGQAYQPQHF.

The genes are TRBV25-1 and TRBJ2-1, with a weak D call TRBD2 (5 bases). Trimming stripped 2 bases from V and 6 bases from J, with 14 bases between. This CDR3 comprises 15 residues. Per germline, CDR1 MGHDK and CDR2 SYGVNS. The CDR3 region is CASSEGSPGGNEQFF. CDR3 sequence (DNA): TGTGCCAGCAGTGAAGGGTCCCCCGGAGGCAATGAGCAGTTCTTC.

In this sample, this clonotype turned up a few times. V and J are TRBV20-1 and TRBJ1-2; 8 bases are shared with TRBD1. Per germline, CDR1 DFQATT and CDR2 SNEGSKA (reference sequence). Losses at the gene ends were 6 bases for V and 7 bases for J; bases not matched to a gene: 10. The length of the CDR3 is 13 residues. As DNA, the CDR3 is TGCAGTGCGCCCAGACAGGGGACTAGTGGCTACACCTTC. This translates into CSAPRQGTSGYTF.

This clonotype has just a few counts. This chain connects TRBV15 to TRBJ2-7, with 7 nucleotides matching TRBD2. With 5 bases clipped from V and 1 base from J, the junction kept 2 bases outside the gene matches. The length of the CDR3 is 13 residues. Per germline, CDR1 LNHNV and CDR2 YYDKDF (reference sequence). The CDR3 region has the DNA TGTGCCACCAGCGAGGGAGGGTCCTACGAGCAGTACTTC. Translation gives CATSEGGSYEQYF.

The table lists this clonotype with a few counts. The rearrangement uses TRBV30 and TRBJ2-1; no reliable D call. The germline V and J ends were trimmed by 3 bases and 5 bases, with 8 bases remaining between them. This CDR3 spans 12 amino acids. Germline values: CDR1 GTSNPN, CDR2 SVGIG (reference sequence). The CDR3 coding sequence is TGTGCCTGGAGCGCTGAGAACAATGAGCAGTTCTTC. Amino acid sequence: CAWSAENNEQFF.

This chain connects TRBV24-1 to TRBJ2-1, with D unclear. The length of the CDR3 is 13 residues. V lost 4 bases to trimming and J lost 8 bases, with 11 bases between them. The germline V gene encodes CDR1 KGHDR and CDR2 SFDVKD. CDR3 protein: CATSETEIDEQFF. The CDR3 region has the DNA TGTGCCACCAGTGAAACCGAGATCGATGAGCAGTTCTTC.

The chain employs TRBV29-1 and TRBJ1-2, with 7 nucleotides matching TRBD1. Germline CDR1 and CDR2: SQVTM and ANQGSEA. V lost 0 bases, J lost 5 bases, and 12 bases stayed unmatched. The CDR3 has 16 amino acids. CDR3 protein: CSVEDTDGTVVYGYTF. For the CDR3, the DNA is TGCAGCGTTGAAGACACGGACGGGACAGTGGTATATGGCTACACCTTC.

As concerns this clonotype: The germline gene is not matched at one end of the junction; a read error may be the cause. This sequence joins TRBV12-3 or TRBV12-4 and TRBJ1-2; D is perhaps TRBD1 (5 bases). CDR3 length: 13 amino acids. CDR3 sequence reads: CSSLLRGRSGYTF. The CDR3 DNA reads as TGTTCCAGCCTACTCCGGGGACGGTCTGGCTACACCTTC.

This rearrangement joins TRBV7-9 to TRBJ1-2, with D possibly matching TRBD1 (5 bases). V was cut by 4 bases and J by 2 bases, with 14 bases left in between. There are 15 residues in the CDR3. Germline V gene lookup returns CDR1 SEHNR and CDR2 FQNEAQ (reference sequence). The DNA for the CDR3 is TGTGCCAGCAGCTCTAAGGGGACCCCGAACTATGGCTACACCTTC. As protein: CASSSKGTPNYGYTF.

This clonotype was counted only a few times. J is TRBJ2-7 and V is TRBV6-5, with D perhaps matching TRBD2 (5 bases). CDR1 MNHEY and CDR2 SVGAGI come from the germline V gene. CDR3 length: 15 residues. The V end lost 0 bases, the J end lost 0 bases, and 9 bases lay between the germline ends. Written as DNA, the CDR3 is TGTGCCAGCAGTTACTCCAGCGGAAACTCCTACGAGCAGTACTTC. Translating it yields CASSYSSGNSYEQYF.

This clonotype was seen only a few times. V is TRBV7-9 and J is TRBJ1-5; weak D call: TRBD1 (6 bases). Germline lookup yields CDR1 SEHNR and CDR2 FQNEAQ (reference sequence). Trimming removed 8 bases at V and 2 bases at J, with 16 bases between. The CDR3 consists of 15 residues. CDR3 in amino acids: CASQRGTGRNQPQHF. CDR3 nucleotides: TGTGCCAGCCAGAGGGGAACAGGGCGCAATCAGCCCCAGCATTTT.

The genes are TRBV25-1 and TRBJ1-5; D not resolved. The V and J ends lost 6 bases and 7 bases respectively, with 13 bases between them. Germline V lookup: CDR1 MGHDK, CDR2 SYGVNS. This CDR3 is built from 13 residues. The CDR3 is CASRGVLSQPQHF. In nucleotides, the CDR3 is TGTGCCAGCAGGGGAGTTCTCAGCCAGCCCCAGCATTTT.

The rearrangement links TRBV12-3 or TRBV12-4 to TRBJ2-5; 9 bases are a match to TRBD2. The CDR3 extends over 15 amino acids. V lost 3 bases to trimming and J lost 5 bases; unmatched junction nucleotides: 7. CDR3 nucleotides: TGTGCCAGCAGTTTGCTAGCGGGAAGGAGGGAGACCCAGTACTTC. Amino acids: CASSLLAGRRETQYF.

This clonotype was found once. The junction departs from germline at one end; a sequencing error may be responsible. J is TRBJ2-2 and V is TRBV5-1; D might be TRBD2 (5 bases). This CDR3 spans 14 amino acids. CDR1 is SGHRS, CDR2 YFSETQ, per germline. The CDR3 sequence: CACSLDGGTGELFF. The CDR3 DNA sequence: TGCGCCTGCAGCTTGGATGGCGGGACCGGGGAGCTGTTTTTT.

The chain has TRBV6-1 and TRBJ2-3, with a weak D call TRBD2 (6 bases). V dropped 6 bases and J dropped 1 base, with 14 bases sitting between them. The CDR3 sequence is 15 residues long. From germline, CDR1 is MNHNS and CDR2 SASEGT. CDR3 in amino acids: CASSRQPGGTDTQYF. CDR3 DNA: TGTGCCAGCAGCAGACAGCCGGGGGGCACAGATACGCAGTATTTT.